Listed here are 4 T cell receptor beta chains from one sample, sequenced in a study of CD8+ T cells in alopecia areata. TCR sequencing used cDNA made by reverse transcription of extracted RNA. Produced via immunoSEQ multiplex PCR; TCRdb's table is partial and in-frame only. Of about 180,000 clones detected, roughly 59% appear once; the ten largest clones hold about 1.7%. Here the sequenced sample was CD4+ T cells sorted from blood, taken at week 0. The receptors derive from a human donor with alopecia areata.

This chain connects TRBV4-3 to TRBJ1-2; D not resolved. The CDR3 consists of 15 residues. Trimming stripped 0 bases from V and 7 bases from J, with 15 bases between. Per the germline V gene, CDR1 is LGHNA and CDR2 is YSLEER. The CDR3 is CASSQEITGRFGYTF. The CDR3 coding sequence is TGCGCCAGCAGCCAAGAAATAACGGGAAGATTTGGCTACACCTTC.

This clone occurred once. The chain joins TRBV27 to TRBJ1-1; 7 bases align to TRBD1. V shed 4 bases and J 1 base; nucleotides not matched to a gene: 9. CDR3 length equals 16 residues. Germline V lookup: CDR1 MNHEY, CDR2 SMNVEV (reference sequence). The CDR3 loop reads CASSSYRGGRNTEAFF. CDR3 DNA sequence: TGTGCCAGCAGTTCATACAGGGGAGGTAGGAACACTGAAGCTTTCTTT.

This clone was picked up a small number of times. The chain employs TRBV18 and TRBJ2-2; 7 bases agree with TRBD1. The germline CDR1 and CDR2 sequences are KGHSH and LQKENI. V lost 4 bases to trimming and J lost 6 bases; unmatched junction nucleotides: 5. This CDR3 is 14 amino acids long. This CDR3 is CASSRDSGPGELFF. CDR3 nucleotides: TGTGCCAGCTCACGGGACAGCGGACCCGGGGAGCTGTTTTTT.

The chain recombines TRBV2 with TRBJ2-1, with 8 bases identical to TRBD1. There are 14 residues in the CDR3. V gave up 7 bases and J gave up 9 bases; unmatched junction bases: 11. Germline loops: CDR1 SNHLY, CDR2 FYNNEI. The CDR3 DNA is TGTGCCAGCATTCGCGACAGGGGAAATACTGAGCAGTTCTTC. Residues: CASIRDRGNTEQFF.